The source of this T cell receptor (beta chain) is a study of cytomegalovirus exposure and HLA in healthy donors. Study in general: As released early, the data held 75 million to 90 million unique TCRs from HLA-typed donors.

Amplification used 60 Vbeta primers and 13 Jbeta primers. Data came from immunoSEQ multiplex PCR; TCRdb stores just in-frame clones and leaves some out. The repertoire holds about 170,000 clones, with around 84% as singletons. Germline V gives CDR1 SGHTA, CDR2 FQGNSA. The CDR3 consists of 19 residues. V was cut by 1 base and J by 6 bases, with 28 bases left in between. Sequenced: PBMCs. The TCR comes from a man aged 25-45 years in good health and CMV-seropositive. V usage is TRBV7-2 and J usage is TRBJ2-7, with a weak D call TRBD2 (6 bases). This CDR3 is CASSLGRPTLGGPLSEQYF. CDR3 coding DNA: TGTGCCAGCAGCTTAGGACGACCTACCTTGGGGGGACCCCTCAGCGAGCAGTACTTC.